This is a list of T cell receptor beta chains from one sample in a study of blood T cell repertoires in COVID-19. Sequenced by immunoSEQ multiplex PCR; TCRdb stores in-frame clones only, minus some. The sample lists about 190,000 clones, 75% to 80% occurring once. Sample: peripheral blood. These receptors came from a woman aged 65 to 85 with acute or convalescent COVID-19. Each CDR3 is given with its conserved first and last residue. Each record gives: clone size, D gene, CDR3 length, J gene, V gene, CDR3 DNA, CDR3 protein. A D gene is named only where the DNA matches it firmly. Not all rows give a size; the values are once, few, many and, for expanded clones, a class.

clone size: NA
D gene: TRBD2
CDR3 length: 21
J gene: TRBJ2-1
V gene: TRBV18
CDR3 DNA: TGTGCCAGCTCACCGTGCATAATCTTGGCGGGAGGGCCGGGGTCCTACAATGAGCAGTTCTTC
CDR3 protein: CASSPCIILAGGPGSYNEQFF

clone size: few
D gene: TRBD2
CDR3 length: 15
J gene: TRBJ2-3
V gene: TRBV24-1
CDR3 DNA: TGTGCCACCAGTGACATGACTAGCCGCTCAGATACGCAGTATTTT
CDR3 protein: CATSDMTSRSDTQYF

clone size: NA
D gene: TRBD2
CDR3 length: 17
J gene: TRBJ2-3
V gene: TRBV6-4
CDR3 DNA: TGTGCCAGCAGTGACTCGACTAGCGGGAGGCGTGTGGATACGCAGTATTTT
CDR3 protein: CASSDSTSGRRVDTQYF

clone size: NA
D gene: TRBD1
CDR3 length: 13
J gene: TRBJ2-7
V gene: TRBV28
CDR3 DNA: TGTGCCAGCGTAGACAGGGGGCGACGCGAGCAGTACTTC
CDR3 protein: CASVDRGRREQYF

clone size: NA
D gene: TRBD2
CDR3 length: 17
J gene: TRBJ2-4
V gene: TRBV11-2
CDR3 DNA: TGTGCCAGCAGCTTAGGGCTAGCGGAAATAGGTGGGGACATTCAGTACTTC
CDR3 protein: CASSLGLAEIGGDIQYF

clone size: NA
D gene: NA
CDR3 length: 12
J gene: TRBJ1-2
V gene: TRBV27
CDR3 DNA: TGTGCCAGCAGTTTCTCAGGGAATGGCTACACCTTC
CDR3 protein: CASSFSGNGYTF

clone size: NA
D gene: TRBD2
CDR3 length: 12
J gene: TRBJ2-1
V gene: TRBV9
CDR3 DNA: TGTGCCAGCAGCGACAGTAGCGGGAGTCCGTTCTTC
CDR3 protein: CASSDSSGSPFF

clone size: NA
D gene: NA
CDR3 length: 12
J gene: TRBJ1-2
V gene: TRBV30
CDR3 DNA: TGTGCCTGGATCGCGGGTTTCGATGGCTACACCTTC
CDR3 protein: CAWIAGFDGYTF

clone size: NA
D gene: NA
CDR3 length: 16
J gene: TRBJ1-6
V gene: TRBV2
CDR3 DNA: TGTGCCAGCAGTGTTCGGGCGGCGGGGACTAGCTCACCCCTCCACTTT
CDR3 protein: CASSVRAAGTSSPLHF

clone size: once
D gene: NA
CDR3 length: 16
J gene: TRBJ1-5
V gene: TRBV19
CDR3 DNA: TGTGCCAGTAGTATGAGCGTTGGGGCCGGCAATCAGCCCCAGCATTTT
CDR3 protein: CASSMSVGAGNQPQHF